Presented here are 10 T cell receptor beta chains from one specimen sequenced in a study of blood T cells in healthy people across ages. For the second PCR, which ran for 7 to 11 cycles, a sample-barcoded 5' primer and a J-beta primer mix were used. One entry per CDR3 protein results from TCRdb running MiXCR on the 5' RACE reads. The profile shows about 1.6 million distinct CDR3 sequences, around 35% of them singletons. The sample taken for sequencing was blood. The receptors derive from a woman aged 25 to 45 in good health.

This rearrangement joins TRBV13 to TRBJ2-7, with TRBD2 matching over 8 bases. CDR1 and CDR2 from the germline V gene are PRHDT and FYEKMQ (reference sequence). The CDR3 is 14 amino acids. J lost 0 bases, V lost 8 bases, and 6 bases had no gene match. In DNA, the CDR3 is TGTGCCAGCGGGCTAGCGGGCCCCTCCTACGAGCAGTACTTC. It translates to CASGLAGPSYEQYF. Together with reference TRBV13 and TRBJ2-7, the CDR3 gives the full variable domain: AAGVIQSPRHLIKEKRETATLKCYPIPRHDTVYWYQQGPGQDPQFLISFYEKMQSDKGSIPDRFSAQQFSDYHSELNMSSLELGDSALYFCASGLAGPSYEQYFGPGTRLTVT.

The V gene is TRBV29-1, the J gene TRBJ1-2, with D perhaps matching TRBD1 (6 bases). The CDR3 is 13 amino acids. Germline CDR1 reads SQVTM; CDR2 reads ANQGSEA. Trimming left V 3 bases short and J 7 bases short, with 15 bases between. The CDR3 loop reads CSVERRGGGGYTF. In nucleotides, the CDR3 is TGCAGCGTTGAGAGACGGGGGGGCGGTGGCTACACCTTC.

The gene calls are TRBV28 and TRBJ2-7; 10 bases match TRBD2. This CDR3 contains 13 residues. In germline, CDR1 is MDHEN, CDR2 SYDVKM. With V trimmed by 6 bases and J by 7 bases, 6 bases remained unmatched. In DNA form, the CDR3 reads TGTGCCAGCAGCTCGGGACTAGCGTTAGAGCAGTACTTC. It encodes CASSSGLALEQYF.

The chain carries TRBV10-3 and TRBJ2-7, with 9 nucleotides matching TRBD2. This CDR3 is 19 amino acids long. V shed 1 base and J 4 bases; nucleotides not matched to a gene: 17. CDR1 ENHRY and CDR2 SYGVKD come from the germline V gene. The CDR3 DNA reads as TGTGCCATCAGTGAGTTATGGGTGATCGCGGGAGGGACCGGATACGAGCAGTACTTC. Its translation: CAISELWVIAGGTGYEQYF.

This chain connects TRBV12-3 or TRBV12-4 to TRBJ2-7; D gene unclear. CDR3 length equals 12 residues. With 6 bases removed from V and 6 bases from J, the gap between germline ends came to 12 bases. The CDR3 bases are TGTGCCAGCAGGCTCCCCGTTGGCGAGCAGTACTTC. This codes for CASRLPVGEQYF.

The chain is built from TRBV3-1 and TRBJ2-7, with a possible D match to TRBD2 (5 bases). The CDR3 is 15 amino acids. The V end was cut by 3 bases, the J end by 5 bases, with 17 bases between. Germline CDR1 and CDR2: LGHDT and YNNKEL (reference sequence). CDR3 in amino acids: CASSQEAGSVHEQYF. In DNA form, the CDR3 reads TGTGCCAGCAGCCAGGAGGCAGGTTCGGTACACGAGCAGTACTTC.

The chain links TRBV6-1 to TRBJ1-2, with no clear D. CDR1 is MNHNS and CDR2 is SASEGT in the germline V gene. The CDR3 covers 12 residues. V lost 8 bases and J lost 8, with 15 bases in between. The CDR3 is CASDLDRIGYTF. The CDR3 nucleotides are TGTGCCAGCGACTTGGATAGGATCGGCTACACCTTC.

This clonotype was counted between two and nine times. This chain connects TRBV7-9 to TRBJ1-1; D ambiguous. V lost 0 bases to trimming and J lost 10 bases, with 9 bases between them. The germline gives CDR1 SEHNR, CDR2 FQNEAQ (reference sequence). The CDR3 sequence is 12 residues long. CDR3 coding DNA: TGTGCCAGCAGCTTAGCCGGGGATAGAGCTTTCTTT. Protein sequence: CASSLAGDRAFF.

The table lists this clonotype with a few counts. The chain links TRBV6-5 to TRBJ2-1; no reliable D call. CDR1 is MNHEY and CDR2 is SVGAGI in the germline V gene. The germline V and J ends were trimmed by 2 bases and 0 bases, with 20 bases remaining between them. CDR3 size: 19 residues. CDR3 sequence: CASSYDGVPSWSSYNEQFF. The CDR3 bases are TGTGCCAGCAGTTACGACGGTGTGCCTTCCTGGAGCTCCTACAATGAGCAGTTCTTC.

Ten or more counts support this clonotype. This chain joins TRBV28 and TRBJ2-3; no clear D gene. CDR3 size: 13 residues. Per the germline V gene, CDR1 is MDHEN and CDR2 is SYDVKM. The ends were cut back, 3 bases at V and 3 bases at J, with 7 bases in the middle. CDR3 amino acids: CASSLGQTDTQYF. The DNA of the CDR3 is TGTGCCAGCAGTTTGGGTCAGACAGATACGCAGTATTTT.